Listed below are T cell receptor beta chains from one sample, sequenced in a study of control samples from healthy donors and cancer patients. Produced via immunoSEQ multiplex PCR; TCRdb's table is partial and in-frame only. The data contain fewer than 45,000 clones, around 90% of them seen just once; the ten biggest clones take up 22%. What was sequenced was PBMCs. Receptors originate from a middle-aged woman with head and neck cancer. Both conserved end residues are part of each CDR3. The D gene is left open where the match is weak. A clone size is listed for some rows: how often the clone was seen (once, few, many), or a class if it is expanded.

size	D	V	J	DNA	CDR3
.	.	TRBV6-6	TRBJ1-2	TGTGCCAGCAGTTACCTCGGAAACTATGGCTACACCTTC	CASSYLGNYGYTF
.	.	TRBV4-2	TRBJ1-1	TGTGCCAGCAGCCAAGGGGGAGCTCTGAGCACTGAAGCTTTCTTT	CASSQGGALSTEAFF
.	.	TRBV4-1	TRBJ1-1	TGCGCCAGCAGCCCCTCGGGTGCAGGAGCGGGTGGGGACACTGAAGCTTTCTTT	CASSPSGAGAGGDTEAFF
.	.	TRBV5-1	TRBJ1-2	TGCGCCAGCAGCTTGTCCCCAGCAAACTATGGCTACACCTTC	CASSLSPANYGYTF
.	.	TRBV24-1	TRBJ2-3	TGTGCCACCAGTGATTCCTTGCCAGATACGCAGTATTTT	CATSDSLPDTQYF
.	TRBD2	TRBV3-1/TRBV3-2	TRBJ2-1	TGTGCCAGCAGCCATCGACTAGCGGGGGGGGCGTACAATGAGCAGTTCTTC	CASSHRLAGGAYNEQFF
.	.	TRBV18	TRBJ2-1	TGTGCCAGCTCACCTTTAGCATCCCTCGGGTATGAGCAGTTCTTC	CASSPLASLGYEQFF
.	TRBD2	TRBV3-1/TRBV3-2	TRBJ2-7	TGTGCCAGCAGCCCCTTAGCGGGAGCGGGCGAGCAGTACTTC	CASSPLAGAGEQYF
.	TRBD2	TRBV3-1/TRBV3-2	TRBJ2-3	TGTGCCAGCAGCCAAGTCGGGGGGGCCACAGATACGCAGTATTTT	CASSQVGGATDTQYF
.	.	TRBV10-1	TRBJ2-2	TGCGCCAGCAGTGCCAGCGCGGGGACCGGGGAGCTGTTTTTT	CASSASAGTGELFF
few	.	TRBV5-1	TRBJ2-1	TGCGCCAGCAGCTCAGGACCGAGGGAGCAGTTCTTC	CASSSGPREQFF
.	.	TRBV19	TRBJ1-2	TGTGCCAGTAGTATAGTAAGAACTTCGGCTTATGGCTACACCTTC	CASSIVRTSAYGYTF
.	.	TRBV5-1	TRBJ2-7	TGCGCCAGCAGCCCCAGGGTAGACGGCTACGAGCAGTACTTC	CASSPRVDGYEQYF
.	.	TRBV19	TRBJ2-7	TGTGCCAGTAGTATTCAAGGGACGTCCTACGAGCAGTACTTC	CASSIQGTSYEQYF
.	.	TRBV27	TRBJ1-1	TGTGCCAGCAGTTTAGGGCGGGGGCACACTGAAGCTTTCTTT	CASSLGRGHTEAFF
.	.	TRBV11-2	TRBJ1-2	TGTGCCAGCAGCTTACTTAGCCCCGGACTGACCGGGACAACTTATGGCTACACCTTC	CASSLLSPGLTGTTYGYTF
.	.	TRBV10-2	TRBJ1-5	TGCGCCAGCAGTGAGCTCCGGCAGCCCCAGCATTTT	CASSELRQPQHF
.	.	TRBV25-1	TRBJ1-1	TGTGCCAGCAGCCCAACCGGGCAGCAGAAAGCTTTCTTT	CASSPTGQQKAFF
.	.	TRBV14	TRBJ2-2	TGTGCCAGCAGCAGGGACTGGAACACCGGGGAGCTGTTTTTT	CASSRDWNTGELFF
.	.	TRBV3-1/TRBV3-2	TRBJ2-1	TGTGCCAGCAGACTGAAGGGACTCTACAATGAGCAGTTCTTC	CASRLKGLYNEQFF
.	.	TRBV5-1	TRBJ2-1	TGCGCCAGCAGCACTGAATGGGTCACAAATGAGCAGTTCTTC	CASSTEWVTNEQFF
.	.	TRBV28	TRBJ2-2	TGTGCCAGCATCCGCCGGGGGGAGCTGTTTTTT	CASIRRGELFF
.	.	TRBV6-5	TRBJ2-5	TGTGCCAGCAAATTAAAAGAGACCCAGTACTTC	CASKLKETQYF
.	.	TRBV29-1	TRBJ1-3	TGCAGCGTTGCGTCGGGGGCCCGGGGAGGAGACACCATATATTTT	CSVASGARGGDTIYF
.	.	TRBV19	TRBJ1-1	TGTGCCAGTAGTACCTCCGGGACGCCTCTGGGCACTGAAGCTTTCTTT	CASSTSGTPLGTEAFF
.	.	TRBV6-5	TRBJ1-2	TGTGCCTGCAGTCCGGGGGGTTTTAACTATGGCTACACCTTC	CACSPGGFNYGYTF
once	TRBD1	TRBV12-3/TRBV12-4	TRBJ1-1	TGTGCCAGCAAGCAGGGGGGCACTGAAGCTTTCTTT	CASKQGGTEAFF
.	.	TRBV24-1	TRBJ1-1	TGTGCCACCAGTGATTTGGGGAATCGGGCCACTGAAGCTTTCTTT	CATSDLGNRATEAFF
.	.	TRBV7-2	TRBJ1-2	TGTGCCAGCAGCCCTCAAATCATGTCGGGCGGCTACACCTTC	CASSPQIMSGGYTF
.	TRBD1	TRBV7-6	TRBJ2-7	TGTGCCAGCAGCCGGGGACAGGAGACAGCCTACGAGCAGTACTTC	CASSRGQETAYEQYF
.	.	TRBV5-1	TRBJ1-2	TGCGCCAGCAGCTACGGACAGACTAACTATGGCTACACCTTC	CASSYGQTNYGYTF
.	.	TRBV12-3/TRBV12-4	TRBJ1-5	TGTGCCAGCAGTACACTACAGGGCCAGCCCCAGCATTTT	CASSTLQGQPQHF
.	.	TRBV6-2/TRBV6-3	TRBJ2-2	TGTGCCAGCAGTTCTCCCTTCCGGGAAGCCAACACCGGGGAGCTGTTTTTT	CASSSPFREANTGELFF
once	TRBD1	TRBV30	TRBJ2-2	TGTGCCTGGAGTGTGTGGGACAGGGAAATCGGGGAGCTGTTTTTT	CAWSVWDREIGELFF
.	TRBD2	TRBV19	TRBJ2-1	TGTGCCAGTAGTATAGAGCTAGCGGGAGGGCGAGAATACAATGAGCAGTTCTTC	CASSIELAGGREYNEQFF
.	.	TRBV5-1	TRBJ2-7	TGCGCCAGCAGCTTCAATTTTCCTACTACAGGGTCCGAGCAGTACTTC	CASSFNFPTTGSEQYF
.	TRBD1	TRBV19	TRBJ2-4	TGTGCCAGTAGTATCGGGACAGGGTCCAAAAACATTCAGTACTTC	CASSIGTGSKNIQYF
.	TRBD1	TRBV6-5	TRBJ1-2	TGTGCCAGCAACCAGGGACAGACCCTATATGGCTACACCTTC	CASNQGQTLYGYTF
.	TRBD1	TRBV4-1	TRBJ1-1	TGCGCCAGCAGCCAAGAATACAGGGGGAGCACTGAAGCTTTCTTT	CASSQEYRGSTEAFF
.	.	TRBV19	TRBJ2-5	TGTGCCAGTAGTATAGTAGGAGGGGGTCCTAGAGAGACCCAGTACTTC	CASSIVGGGPRETQYF
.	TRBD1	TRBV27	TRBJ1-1	TGTGCCAGCAGTTTCGGACAGGGTTTTCGGACTGAAGCTTTCTTT	CASSFGQGFRTEAFF
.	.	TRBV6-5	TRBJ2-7	TGTGCCAGCAGTTACGGGGAGTCCTACGAGCAGTACTTC	CASSYGESYEQYF
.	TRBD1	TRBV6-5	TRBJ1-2	TGTGCCAGCAATTATGCCGGGACAGGGGTCGGCTACACCTTC	CASNYAGTGVGYTF
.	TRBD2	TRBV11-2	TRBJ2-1	TGTGCCAGCAGCCTCGGGACTAGCGGGAGTAAGAATGAGCAGTTCTTC	CASSLGTSGSKNEQFF